The text below deals with one TCR beta chain. Its specific antigen is unknown. No quality values exist for individual bases; no much larger clone is one base distant. The data were obtained in a study of siplizumab effects on memory and regulatory T cells (dated by TCRdb to between 2018 and 2021). A note on the overall study: The study looked at the effect of siplizumab, an anti-CD2 antibody, on alloreactive T-cell subsets in allogeneic mixed lymphocyte reactions made from human PBMCs. Points the paper makes about the study in general: Whether proliferating Tregs from siplizumab cultures actually had suppressive function was not functionally confirmed. Greater diversity appeared to be present in unstimulated naive T cells than in memory T cells, and a substantial contribution to the alloresponse seemed to be made by naive cells. Roughly 80-97% of proliferating CD4+ or CD8+ clones could not be assigned a naive or memory phenotype. Among mappable alloreactive CD4+ clones, an average Treg-derived fraction of roughly 70% was observed with siplizumab, compared with approximately 25% in control reactions. Because sequences below about 10^-5 frequency were poorly captured, only a minor fraction of alloreactive clones could be mapped to unstimulated subsets. Siplizumab significantly reduced the cumulative frequency of alloreactive sequences traceable to unstimulated CD4+ memory T cells.

In three donor pairs, further sequencing was done on unstimulated CD8+ naive, CD4+ memory, CD8+ TEMRA, CD4+ naive and CD8+ effector memory subsets. TCRbeta CDR3 sequencing was performed on sorted unstimulated T cells and on proliferating T cells recovered from mixed lymphocyte reactions. Fresh whole blood from fewer than 12 HLA-typed healthy donors was used to isolate PBMCs. Library preparation employed the immunoSEQ multiplex PCR assay. Roughly 100,000 TCR templates per sample were assayed by the deep sequencing platform. Genomic DNA extracted from sorted T cells was the material used for TCRbeta CDR3 sequencing. As for the authors' bioinformatics: The R programming language was used for clonal analysis of TCRbeta CDR3 data. Alloreactive CD4+ and CD8+ clones were identified by comparing unstimulated samples to CFSE-low samples taken after the reaction. Regulatory or non-regulatory origin was assigned to alloreactive CD4+ clones by matching of sequences to sorted unstimulated Treg and non-Treg repertoires. TCRdb mirrors the immuneACCESS table, restricted to in-frame sequences. Some clones are absent from its copies; in checked studies, under half trace to an unresolved V gene, and the reason for the others is unknown. The DNA was the basis for D and trimming; V, J and clone size are from that table. The sample profile shows fewer than 9,500 clones; 60% to 80% of them were found once. Less than 80% of the sample lies in the top ten.

Measured from the cysteine to the phenylalanine, the CDR3 is 12 residues long. The DNA shown is the 36-base CDR3, in frame from base 1. Cut back by 2 bases and 10 bases, the V and J ends lie 6 bases apart. As encoded in the germline V gene, CDR1 is MNHNS while CDR2 is SASEGT. Input material: effector memory CD8+ T cells sorted from blood. The cell subset or site label of this sample denotes: unstimulated CD8+ effector memory T cells. This receptor was identified in a human donor in good health. Recombination joined TRBV6-1 with TRBJ1-6; confidence is insufficient to name the D gene. The CDR3 here reads CASSELGSPLHF. In nucleotide form, the sequence is TGTGCCAGCAGTGAACTCGGCTCACCCCTCCACTTT.